These T cell receptor beta chains were read from a single sample in a study of identical twins. Using its own MiXCR run on the 5' RACE reads, TCRdb lists one record per CDR3 protein. The sample has 200,000 to 250,000 distinct CDR3 sequences; 5.5% to 7% are singletons. The sample was also reused in another study, on yellow fever vaccine responses in identical twins.

Material for sequencing was memory (CD45RO+) T cells sorted from blood. The receptors derive from a woman aged 18 to 35 in good health. Both conserved end residues are part of each CDR3. The order of the fields is J gene, clone size, D gene, V gene, CDR3 DNA, CDR3 protein. The D gene is left open where the match is weak. The size of a clone is reported for some rows only, either as once, few or many, or as a class for expanded clones.

>TRBJ1-4|many|NA|TRBV2
TGTGCCAGCAGTGATGGGACTACAGGGAGAAAACTGTTTTTT
CASSDGTTGRKLFF
>TRBJ2-3|few|NA|TRBV7-9
TGTGCCAGCAGCCCCGCCCGGGGTGGTGGCACAGATACGCAGTATTTT
CASSPARGGGTDTQYF
>TRBJ2-4|NA|TRBD2|TRBV5-1
TGCGCCAGCAGCTTGGCCGGGAGGCAGTATTCAATCAAAAACATTCAGTACTTC
CASSLAGRQYSIKNIQYF
>TRBJ1-2|many|TRBD1|TRBV5-6
TGTGCCAGCAGCTCCCGGACAGGGACGGACACCTTC
CASSSRTGTDTF
>TRBJ2-5|few|NA|TRBV7-6
TGTGCCAGCAGCTTAATTGCGGCAGGGCTATACCAAGAGACCCAGTACTTC
CASSLIAAGLYQETQYF
>TRBJ1-5|NA|NA|TRBV20-1
TGCAGTGCTAGACCTCTTTTGGGACAAGATCAGCCCCAGCATTTT
CSARPLLGQDQPQHF
>TRBJ2-3|NA|NA|TRBV2
TGTGCCAGCAGTGTTGAACGGCACCCAGATACGCAGTATTTT
CASSVERHPDTQYF
>TRBJ2-5|many|NA|TRBV3-1
TGTGCCAGCAGCCAAGATCAGGGTCGGGAGACCCAGTACTTC
CASSQDQGRETQYF
>TRBJ1-2|few|NA|TRBV24-1
TGTGCCACCAGTGACAACTATGGCTACACCTTC
CATSDNYGYTF
>TRBJ1-1|NA|NA|TRBV6-1
TGTGCCAGCAGTGAAGCGGCTGGGTGGGGAACTGAAGCTTTCTTT
CASSEAAGWGTEAFF
>TRBJ1-1|many|NA|TRBV20-1
TGCAGTGCTCTCAACGCTCTAGGGGATAAAGACACTGAAGCTTTCTTT
CSALNALGDKDTEAFF
>TRBJ2-1|NA|TRBD2|TRBV2
TGTGCCAGCAGTGACCGGGGGGGGCGGCTTAGTGAGCAGTTCTTC
CASSDRGGRLSEQFF
>TRBJ2-7|many|NA|TRBV3-1
TGTGCCAGCAGCCAAGAGTCGGACTATATACCCTACGAGCAGTACTTC
CASSQESDYIPYEQYF
>TRBJ1-1|many|NA|TRBV5-5
TGTGCCAGCAGCTTAAGGGGCAGAATGAACACTGAAGCTTTCTTT
CASSLRGRMNTEAFF
>TRBJ2-3|once|NA|TRBV11-3
TGTGCCAGCAGCTTCCTTACTAGCACAGATACGCAGTATTTT
CASSFLTSTDTQYF
>TRBJ2-1|NA|TRBD2|TRBV28
TGTGCCCCAACAGCGGGAGGGCAGTTCTTC
CAPTAGGQFF
>TRBJ2-3|few|NA|TRBV7-7
TGTGCCAGCAGCTTAAGGAGCGGATTAACAGATACGCAGTATTTT
CASSLRSGLTDTQYF
>TRBJ1-5|NA|NA|TRBV27
TGTGCCAGCAGCCAGACAGCTTATAGCAATCAGCCCCAGCATTTT
CASSQTAYSNQPQHF
>TRBJ2-3|NA|NA|TRBV7-9
TGTGCCAGCAGCGCCCGGGACATCCAAGATACGCAGTATTTT
CASSARDIQDTQYF
>TRBJ2-1|NA|TRBD2|TRBV7-2
TGTGCCAGCAGCTCACTAGCGGGAGTTGGCGAGCAGTTCTTC
CASSSLAGVGEQFF
>TRBJ2-7|many|NA|TRBV20-1
TGCAGTGCTAGAGGGCCTACAGGGAACGAGCAGTACTTC
CSARGPTGNEQYF
>TRBJ2-1|NA|NA|TRBV9
TGTGCCAGCAGCGTAGGAGGGAGTGGTTACAATGAGCAGTTCTTC
CASSVGGSGYNEQFF
>TRBJ1-1|many|NA|TRBV6-6
TGTGCCACCCAGGACAGAGAGAACACTGAAGCTTTCTTT
CATQDRENTEAFF
>TRBJ2-1|NA|TRBD1|TRBV25-1
TGTGCCAGCAGTGACGGTGCCCCGGGACAGGGGGCAGGGAATGAGCAGTTCTTC
CASSDGAPGQGAGNEQFF
>TRBJ2-5|many|NA|TRBV24-1
TGTGCCACCAGTGATACGGGCCGGACGGCCCAGTACTTC
CATSDTGRTAQYF
>TRBJ2-1|many|TRBD2|TRBV5-1
TGCGCCAGCAGCTTGACGACTAGCGGGTCCTACAATGAGCAGTTCTTC
CASSLTTSGSYNEQFF
>TRBJ2-7|NA|NA|TRBV11-3
TGTGCCAGCAGCTTTTATTCCTCCTACGAGCAGTACTTC
CASSFYSSYEQYF
>TRBJ2-1|NA|TRBD2|TRBV7-9
TGTGCCAGCAGCTTGCCAGCGGGAGAGCAGTTCTTC
CASSLPAGEQFF
>TRBJ1-2|NA|TRBD1|TRBV28
TGTGCCAGCAGTCCGTCCCGGGACAGGGACGGCTACACCTTC
CASSPSRDRDGYTF
>TRBJ2-3|NA|NA|TRBV3-1
TGTGCCAGCAGCCAAGATCGTAAGTGGCAGTATTTT
CASSQDRKWQYF
>TRBJ2-3|few|TRBD2|TRBV3-1
TGTGCCAGCAGCCAAGATCTTGGGCTAGCGGGGCGTCGAAGCACAGATACGCAGTATTTT
CASSQDLGLAGRRSTDTQYF
>TRBJ1-1|many|NA|TRBV5-1
TGCGCCAGCAGCCGACTGGGGGGACAGAACACTGAAGCTTTCTTT
CASSRLGGQNTEAFF
>TRBJ1-1|NA|TRBD1|TRBV15
TGTGCCAGCACACAGGGGGCCTACACTGAAGCTTTCTTT
CASTQGAYTEAFF
>TRBJ2-6|NA|TRBD2|TRBV10-3
TGTGCCGCCATGTACGGGGGGGACTCTCCTCTCGGGGCCAACGTCCTGACTTTC
CAAMYGGDSPLGANVLTF
>TRBJ2-3|many|TRBD2|TRBV10-3
TGTGCCATCAGTGGAGGGGCGGGGGGCACAGATACGCAGTATTTT
CAISGGAGGTDTQYF
>TRBJ2-1|many|NA|TRBV10-1
TGCGCCAGCAGTGGGGGCCTACGTGGGACGGAGCAGTTCTTC
CASSGGLRGTEQFF
>TRBJ2-7|NA|TRBD2|TRBV27
TGTGCCAGCGGTCTAGCGGGAGCTATTGACTACGAGCAGTACTTC
CASGLAGAIDYEQYF
>TRBJ2-3|NA|NA|TRBV10-1
TGCGCCAGCAGTGACCCCCCGGCAGGGGGAGGGACAGATACGCAGTATTTT
CASSDPPAGGGTDTQYF
>TRBJ2-4|many|NA|TRBV29-1
TGCAGCGTTGAAGACAGGGCCCTCGACAACATTCAGTACTTC
CSVEDRALDNIQYF
>TRBJ1-1|few|NA|TRBV7-9
TGTGCCAGCAGCCCCCTTAGTACCCCCATGAACACTGAAGCTTTCTTT
CASSPLSTPMNTEAFF
>TRBJ2-7|few|TRBD2|TRBV7-6
TGTGCCAGCAGCTTAGCACTAGCGGGCGGCGAGCAGTACTTC
CASSLALAGGEQYF
>TRBJ2-2|NA|NA|TRBV12-3/TRBV12-4
TGTGCCAGCAGTTTCCGGGCTGGTGGCACCGGGGAGCTGTTTTTT
CASSFRAGGTGELFF
>TRBJ1-5|few|NA|TRBV11-2
TGTGCCAGCAGCTTAGGCGCCAGTAGCAATCAGCCCCAGCATTTT
CASSLGASSNQPQHF
>TRBJ2-3|few|NA|TRBV5-1
TGCGCCAGCAGCGGGGGGACAGTGAGCGGCACAGATACGCAGTATTTT
CASSGGTVSGTDTQYF
>TRBJ2-7|NA|NA|TRBV20-1
TGCAGTGCTAGTCCCCAAGGTTGCGAGCAGTACTTC
CSASPQGCEQYF
>TRBJ2-3|many|TRBD2|TRBV20-1
TGCAGTGCGAGACTAGCGGGGAGACGCACAGATACGCAGTATTTT
CSARLAGRRTDTQYF
>TRBJ2-3|NA|TRBD2|TRBV10-2
TGCGCCAGCAGTGATCGGCGGGGGGGCACAGATACGCAGTATTTT
CASSDRRGGTDTQYF
>TRBJ2-1|few|NA|TRBV7-2
TGTGCCAGCAGCTTATTCCAGGGGTCCTACAATGAGCAGTTCTTC
CASSLFQGSYNEQFF
>TRBJ2-1|few|NA|TRBV7-2
TGTGCCAGCAGCTTGGGGGCAGTTGCCTACAATGAGCAGTTCTTC
CASSLGAVAYNEQFF
>TRBJ2-1|NA|TRBD2|TRBV20-1
TGCAGTGCCTTGCGGACTAGCGGGAGAGGCAATGAGCAGTTCTTC
CSALRTSGRGNEQFF
>TRBJ2-2|many|TRBD1|TRBV5-1
TGCGCCAGCAGCTCAACAGGGGCGAACACCGGGGAGCTGTTTTTT
CASSSTGANTGELFF
>TRBJ1-2|many|TRBD1|TRBV6-1
TGTGCCAGCAGTACCCGGGACAGGAACTATGGCTACACCTTC
CASSTRDRNYGYTF
>TRBJ2-7|NA|NA|TRBV19
TGTGCCAGTAGTACCACAGAGAACTACGAGCAGTACTTC
CASSTTENYEQYF
>TRBJ2-2|NA|NA|TRBV7-8
TGTGCCAGCAGCTTAATAGAACTTTACACCGGGGAGCTGTTTTTT
CASSLIELYTGELFF
>TRBJ1-2|few|NA|TRBV11-3
TGTGCCAGCAGCTTGGGGGGCCTCAGCCCTAACTATGGCTACACCTTC
CASSLGGLSPNYGYTF